These 13 T cell receptor beta chains share one sample of origin, sequenced in a study of OX40 agonist ivuxolimab in advanced cancers. The assay was immunoSEQ multiplex PCR, and TCRdb's table has in-frame clones only and misses some. The sample lists 75,000 or so clones, 70% to 90% occurring once. The sequencing here drew on CD4+ or CD8+ T cells sorted from blood, taken in a trial of the OX40 agonist ivuxolimab. All receptors come from an adult with an advanced solid tumor such as melanoma, head and neck, liver or kidney cancer.

The chain links TRBV5-6 to TRBJ1-5; weak D call: TRBD1 (6 bases). With 5 bases removed from V and 7 bases from J, the gap between germline ends came to 16 bases. CDR1 is SGHDT, CDR2 YYEEEE, per germline. The CDR3 consists of 14 residues. Here the CDR3 DNA reads TGTGCCAGCAGTAAGGGGGGCGGAGGACAGCCCCAGCATTTT. Amino acids: CASSKGGGGQPQHF.

This clone turned up a few times. V and J are TRBV7-5 and TRBJ1-2. TRBV7-5 is deemed a pseudogene. This CDR3 is 15 amino acids long. CDR3 DNA sequence: TGTGTCAGATCTTGTCCGGCAGGGGAGGACTATGGCTACACCTTC. As protein: CVRSCPAGEDYGYTF.

The chain couples TRBV10-1 to TRBJ2-7, with 10 bases aligning to TRBD1. The V gene end was trimmed by 7 bases and the J gene end by 5 bases; junction bases not matched to a gene: 5. The germline CDR1 and CDR2 sequences are WNHNN and SYGVQD (reference sequence). The CDR3 is 13 residues long. As DNA, the CDR3 is TGCGCCAGCACCCGGGGACAGGGGAACGAGCAGTACTTC. Amino acid sequence: CASTRGQGNEQYF.

In this sample, this clone turned up a few times. The V call is TRBV2, the J call TRBJ2-1; D perhaps matches TRBD2 (6 bases). V shed 11 bases and J shed 6 bases, with 20 bases lying between them. The CDR3 loop spans 14 amino acids. Germline V gene data show CDR1 as SNHLY and CDR2 as FYNNEI. This CDR3 is CACRMDPTSNEQFF. In DNA form, the CDR3 reads TGTGCCTGCCGTATGGACCCGACTAGCAATGAGCAGTTCTTC.

The chain uses TRBV15 and TRBJ2-3; no definite D call. The CDR3 is 13 amino acids. V shed 1 base and J shed 6 bases, with 8 bases lying between them. The germline V gene has CDR1 LNHNV and CDR2 YYDKDF (reference sequence). CDR3 DNA: TGTGCCACCAGCAGAGTAGGGCGGGATACGCAGTATTTT. As protein: CATSRVGRDTQYF.

V usage is TRBV28 and J usage is TRBJ2-1; tentative D call: TRBD2 (7 bases). V gave up 2 bases and J gave up 4 bases, with 12 bases separating them. Germline-derived CDR1 and CDR2 are MDHEN and SYDVKM. This CDR3 has 15 residues. DNA for the CDR3: TGTGCCAGCAGTTTAATCGGGGGGCCTTACAATGAGCAGTTCTTC. The encoded protein is CASSLIGGPYNEQFF. Full variable domain (remainder filled in from reference TRBV28 and TRBJ2-1): DVKVTQSSRYLVKRTGEKVFLECVQDMDHENMFWYRQDPGLGLRLIYFSYDVKMKEKGDIPEGYSVSREKKERFSLILESASTNQTSMYLCASSLIGGPYNEQFFGPGTRLTVL.

V usage is TRBV10-1 and J usage is TRBJ2-2; 10 bases match TRBD2. CDR1 and CDR2 (germline): WNHNN, SYGVQD (reference sequence). The V segment lost 5 bases and the J segment 1 base; nucleotides outside the gene matches: 10. The CDR3 has 18 residues. The CDR3 loop reads CASSPIPPSGGNTGELFF. CDR3 bases: TGCGCCAGCAGTCCAATACCCCCTAGCGGGGGGAACACCGGGGAGCTGTTTTTT.

V usage is TRBV2 and J usage is TRBJ1-3; D is ambiguous. CDR1 and CDR2 (germline): SNHLY, FYNNEI. The CDR3 extends over 16 amino acids. Trimming left V 1 base short and J 2 bases short, with 12 bases between. This CDR3 reads CASSEGRVETGNTIYF. Here the CDR3 DNA reads TGTGCCAGCAGTGAAGGAAGGGTCGAAACTGGAAACACCATATATTTT.

This clone was counted between two and nine times. The V call is TRBV6-5, the J call TRBJ1-3, with 7 bases aligning to TRBD1. Trimming removed 5 bases from V and 3 bases from J; junction bases left unmatched: 4. The CDR3 loop spans 14 amino acids. CDR1 and CDR2 from the germline V gene are MNHEY and SVGAGI. Written as DNA, the CDR3 is TGTGCCAGCAGTCCCGGGACAGTTGGAAACACCATATATTTT. Amino acid sequence: CASSPGTVGNTIYF.

The chain couples TRBV12-5 to TRBJ2-3, with D perhaps given as TRBD1 or TRBD2 (5 bases each). Trimming took off 7 bases at V and 2 bases at J, with 13 bases between the two ends. Germline CDR1 and CDR2: LGHNT and FRNRAP. The CDR3 consists of 14 residues. The CDR3 coding sequence is TGTGCTAGTGCTTGGGGCGGGTACACAGATACGCAGTATTTT. Amino acid sequence: CASAWGGYTDTQYF. Looking up the rest from reference TRBV12-5 and TRBJ2-3 gives the full variable domain: DARVTQTPRHKVTEMGQEVTMRCQPILGHNTVFWYRQTMMQGLELLAYFRNRAPLDDSGMPKDRFSAEMPDATLATLKIQPSEPRDSAVYFCASAWGGYTDTQYFGPGTRLTVL.

J is TRBJ1-5 and V is TRBV19, with D unclear. V shed 4 bases and J shed 4 bases, with 8 bases lying between them. The germline gives CDR1 LNHDA, CDR2 SQIVND (reference sequence). CDR3 length: 13 amino acids. CDR3 coding DNA: TGTGCCAGTAGTACCGCAGAGAATCAGCCCCAGCATTTT. Residues: CASSTAENQPQHF.

The chain uses TRBV18 and TRBJ1-2; TRBD1 aligns across 8 bases. Germline V gene lookup returns CDR1 KGHSH and CDR2 LQKENI. V gave up 3 bases and J gave up 5 bases; unmatched junction bases: 5. The CDR3 consists of 14 residues. The CDR3 spells CASSPPGQGYGYTF. The CDR3 nucleotides read TGTGCCAGCTCACCCCCCGGACAGGGTTATGGCTACACCTTC.

The chain carries TRBV9 and TRBJ2-3; 9 bases fit TRBD2. Germline values: CDR1 SGDLS, CDR2 YYNGEE. The CDR3 is 16 amino acids. J gave up 4 bases and V 0 bases, and 6 bases lay outside the gene matches. The CDR3 loop reads CASSVGSSGSPDTQYF. The CDR3, as DNA: TGTGCCAGCAGCGTAGGGAGTAGCGGGAGCCCAGATACGCAGTATTTT. Full variable domain (outside the CDR3, taken from reference TRBV9 and TRBJ2-3): DSGVTQTPKHLITATGQRVTLRCSPRSGDLSVYWYQQSLDQGLQFLIQYYNGEERAKGNILERFSAQQFPDLHSELNLSSLELGDSALYFCASSVGSSGSPDTQYFGPGTRLTVL.